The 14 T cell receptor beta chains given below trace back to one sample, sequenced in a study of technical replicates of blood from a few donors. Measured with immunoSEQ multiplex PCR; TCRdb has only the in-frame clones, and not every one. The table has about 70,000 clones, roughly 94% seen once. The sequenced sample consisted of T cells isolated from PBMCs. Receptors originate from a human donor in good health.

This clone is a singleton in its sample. CDR3: CASSLPTGRNEQYF. The CDR3 nucleotides read TGTGCCAGCAGTTTACCGACAGGTAGAAACGAGCAGTACTTC. J is TRBJ2-7 and V is TRBV28, with D possibly TRBD1 on 6 matching bases. V shed 2 bases and J shed 5 bases, with 13 bases lying between them. Germline CDR1 MDHEN, CDR2 SYDVKM. CDR3 length equals 14 residues.

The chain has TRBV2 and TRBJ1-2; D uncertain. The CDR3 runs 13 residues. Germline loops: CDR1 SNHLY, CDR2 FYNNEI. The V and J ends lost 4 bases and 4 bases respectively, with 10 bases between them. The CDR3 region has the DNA TGTGCCAGCAGTGTTAGCGGGTCCTATGGCTACACCTTC. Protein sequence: CASSVSGSYGYTF.

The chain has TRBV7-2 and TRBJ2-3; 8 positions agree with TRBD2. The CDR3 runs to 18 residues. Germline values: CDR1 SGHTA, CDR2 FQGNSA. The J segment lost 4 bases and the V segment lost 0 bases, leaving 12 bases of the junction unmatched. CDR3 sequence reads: CASSLAQEREFGPDTQYF. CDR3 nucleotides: TGTGCCAGCAGCTTAGCGCAGGAGCGGGAGTTTGGGCCAGATACGCAGTATTTT. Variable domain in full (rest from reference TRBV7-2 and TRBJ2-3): GAGVSQSPSNKVTEKGKDVELRCDPISGHTALYWYRQSLGQGLEFLIYFQGNSAPDKSGLPSDRFSAERTGGSVSTLTIQRTQQEDSAVYLCASSLAQEREFGPDTQYFGPGTRLTVL.

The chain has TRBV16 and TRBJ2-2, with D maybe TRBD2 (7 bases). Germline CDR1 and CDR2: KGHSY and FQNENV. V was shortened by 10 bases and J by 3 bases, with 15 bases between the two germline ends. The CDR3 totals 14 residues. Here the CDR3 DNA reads TGTGCCACCACGGCGGGGGCCTACACCGGGGAGCTGTTTTTT. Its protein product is CATTAGAYTGELFF.

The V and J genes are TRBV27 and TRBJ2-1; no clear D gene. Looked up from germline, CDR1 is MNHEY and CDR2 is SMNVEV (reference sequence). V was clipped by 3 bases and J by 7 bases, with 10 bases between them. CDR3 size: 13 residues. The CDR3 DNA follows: TGTGCCAGCAGTTTGTACTCCTGGAATGAGCAGTTCTTC. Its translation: CASSLYSWNEQFF.

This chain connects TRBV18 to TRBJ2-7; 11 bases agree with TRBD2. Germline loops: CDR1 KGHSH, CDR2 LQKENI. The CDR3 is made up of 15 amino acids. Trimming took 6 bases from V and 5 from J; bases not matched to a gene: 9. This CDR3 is CASSPRLAGLNEQYF. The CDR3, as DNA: TGTGCCAGCTCTCCCCGACTAGCGGGACTCAACGAGCAGTACTTC.

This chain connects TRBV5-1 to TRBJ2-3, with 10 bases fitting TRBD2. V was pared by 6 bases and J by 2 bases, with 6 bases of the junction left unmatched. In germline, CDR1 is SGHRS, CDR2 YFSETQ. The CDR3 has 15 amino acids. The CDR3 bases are TGCGCCAGCAACCCTACTAGCGGGGACACAGATACGCAGTATTTT. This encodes CASNPTSGDTDTQYF.

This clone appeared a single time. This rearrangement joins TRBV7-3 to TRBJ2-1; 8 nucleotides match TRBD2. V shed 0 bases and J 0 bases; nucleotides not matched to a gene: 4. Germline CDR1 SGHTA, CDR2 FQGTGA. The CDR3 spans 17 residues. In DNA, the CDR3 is TGTGCCAGCAGCTTAACTACGGGAGGGAGCTCCTACAATGAGCAGTTCTTC. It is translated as CASSLTTGGSSYNEQFF. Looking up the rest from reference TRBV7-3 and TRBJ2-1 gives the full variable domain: GAGVSQTPSNKVTEKGKYVELRCDPISGHTALYWYRQSLGQGPEFLIYFQGTGAADDSGLPNDRFFAVRPEGSVSTLKIQRTERGDSAVYLCASSLTTGGSSYNEQFFGPGTRLTVL.

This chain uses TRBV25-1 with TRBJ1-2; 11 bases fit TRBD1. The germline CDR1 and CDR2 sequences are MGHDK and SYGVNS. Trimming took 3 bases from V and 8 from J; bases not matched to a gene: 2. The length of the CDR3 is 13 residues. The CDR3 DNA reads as TGTGCCAGCAGTGAGGACAGGGGGCGAGGCTACACCTTC. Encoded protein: CASSEDRGRGYTF.

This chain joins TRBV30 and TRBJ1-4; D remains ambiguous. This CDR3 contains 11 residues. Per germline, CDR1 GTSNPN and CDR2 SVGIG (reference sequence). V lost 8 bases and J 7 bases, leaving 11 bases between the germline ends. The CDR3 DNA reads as TGTGCCCGAAGGTCGGGTGAAAAACTGTTTTTT. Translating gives CARRSGEKLFF.

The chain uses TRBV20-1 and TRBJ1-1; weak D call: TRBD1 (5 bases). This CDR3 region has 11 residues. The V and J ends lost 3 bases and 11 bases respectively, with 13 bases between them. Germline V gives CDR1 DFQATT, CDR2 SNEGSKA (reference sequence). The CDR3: CSASGGEVAFF. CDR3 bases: TGCAGTGCTAGCGGAGGGGAGGTGGCTTTCTTT.

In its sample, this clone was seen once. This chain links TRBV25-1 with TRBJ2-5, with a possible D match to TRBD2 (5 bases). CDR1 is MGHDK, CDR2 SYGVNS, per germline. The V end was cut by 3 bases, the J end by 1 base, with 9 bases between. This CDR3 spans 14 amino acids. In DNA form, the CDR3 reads TGTGCCAGCAGTGACGAGCGGCCCCAAGAGACCCAGTACTTC. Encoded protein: CASSDERPQETQYF.

In DNA, the CDR3 is TGTGCCATCAGTGAGTGGGACACTACCTACGAGCAGTACTTC. Amino acid sequence: CAISEWDTTYEQYF. The chain recombines TRBV10-3 with TRBJ2-7, with D possibly TRBD1 on 6 matching bases. V was trimmed by 1 base and J by 2 bases, leaving 9 bases between them. The CDR3 totals 14 residues. Per the germline V gene, CDR1 is ENHRY and CDR2 is SYGVKD.

The DNA of the CDR3 is TGTGCCATCTTAGCGGGAGAATACGAGCAGTACTTC. Protein: CAILAGEYEQYF. The J gene is TRBJ2-7, the V gene TRBV6-1; TRBD2 matches 9 bases. The germline V gene has CDR1 MNHNS and CDR2 SASEGT. This CDR3 contains 12 residues. J gave up 4 bases and V 10 bases, and 5 bases lay outside the gene matches.